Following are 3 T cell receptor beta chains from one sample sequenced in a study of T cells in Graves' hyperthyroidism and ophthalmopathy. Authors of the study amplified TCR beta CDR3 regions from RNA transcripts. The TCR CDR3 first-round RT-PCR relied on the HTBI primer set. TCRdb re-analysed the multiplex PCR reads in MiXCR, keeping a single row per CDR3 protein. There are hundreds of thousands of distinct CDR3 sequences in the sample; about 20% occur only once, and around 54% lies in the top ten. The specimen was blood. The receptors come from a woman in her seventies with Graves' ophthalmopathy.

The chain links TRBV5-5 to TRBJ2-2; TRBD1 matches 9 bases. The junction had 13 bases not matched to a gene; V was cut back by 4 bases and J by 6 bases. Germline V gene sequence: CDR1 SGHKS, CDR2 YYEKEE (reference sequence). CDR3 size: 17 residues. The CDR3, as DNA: TGTGCCAGCAGCAAACTGACCGGGACAGGGATGTCCGGGGAGCTGTTTTTT. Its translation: CASSKLTGTGMSGELFF.

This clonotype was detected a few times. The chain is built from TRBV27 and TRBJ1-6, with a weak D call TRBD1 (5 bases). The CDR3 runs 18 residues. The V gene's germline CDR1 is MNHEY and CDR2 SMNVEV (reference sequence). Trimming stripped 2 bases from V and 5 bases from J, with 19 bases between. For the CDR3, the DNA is TGTGCCAGCAGTTTACTTCCTACCGGGACGGCCGATAATTCACCCCTCCACTTT. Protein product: CASSLLPTGTADNSPLHF.

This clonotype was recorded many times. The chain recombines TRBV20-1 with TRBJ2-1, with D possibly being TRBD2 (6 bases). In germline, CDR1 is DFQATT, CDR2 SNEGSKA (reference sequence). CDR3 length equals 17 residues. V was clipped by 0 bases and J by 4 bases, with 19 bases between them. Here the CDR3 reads CSARDVGGPDIYNEQFF. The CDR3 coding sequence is TGCAGTGCTAGAGATGTTGGAGGGCCAGACATATACAATGAGCAGTTCTTC.